This entry lists 19 T cell receptor beta chains sequenced from one sample in a study of cytotoxic CD8 clonotypes in ibrutinib-treated CLL. The repertoire was sequenced with immunoSEQ multiplex PCR; TCRdb's copy has only in-frame clones and lacks some. This sample has some 29,000 clones; roughly 69% occur once, and the top ten carry approximately 53%. The sample consisted of PBMCs, taken after 24 months of ibrutinib treatment. All receptors derive from a human donor with chronic lymphocytic leukemia.

In its sample, this clone was seen a few times. The J gene is TRBJ1-3, the V gene TRBV5-4; D may be TRBD1 (5 bases). CDR1 and CDR2 from the germline V gene are SGHNT and YYREEE (reference sequence). Deletions cut 4 bases from V and 5 bases from J, with 19 bases between. There are 16 residues in the CDR3. Here the CDR3 reads CASSQRQGNPRNTIYF. CDR3 in DNA: TGTGCCAGCAGCCAACGGCAGGGTAATCCAAGAAACACCATATATTTT. The full variable domain, completed using reference TRBV5-4 and TRBJ1-3, is ETGVTQSPTHLIKTRGQQVTLRCSSQSGHNTVSWYQQALGQGPQFIFQYYREEENGRGNFPPRFSGLQFPNYSSELNVNALELDDSALYLCASSQRQGNPRNTIYFGEGSWLTVV.

The chain joins TRBV13 to TRBJ2-1; D possibly corresponds to TRBD2 (5 bases). CDR1 and CDR2 (germline): PRHDT, FYEKMQ (reference sequence). Trimming removed 10 bases at V and 10 bases at J, with 20 bases between. The CDR3 is 13 residues long. DNA for the CDR3: TGTGCCAATGACGGGAAGGGCTTCCACGAGCAGTTCTTC. Translating gives CANDGKGFHEQFF.

V gene TRBV7-9 combines with J gene TRBJ1-2; 12 bases are a match to TRBD1. The CDR3 has 15 amino acids. Germline V gene sequence: CDR1 SEHNR, CDR2 FQNEAQ (reference sequence). J was trimmed by 8 bases and V by 5 bases; bases with no gene match: 9. The CDR3 DNA reads TGTGCCAGCAGCCAGGGGGGACAGGGGGCGAAAGGCTACACCTTC. Translated, it gives CASSQGGQGAKGYTF.

This chain uses TRBV4-3 with TRBJ2-3; D ambiguous. Trimming took 2 bases from V and 2 from J, leaving 8 bases between them. Germline CDR1 and CDR2: LGHNA and YSLEER. The CDR3 consists of 14 residues. The CDR3 bases are TGCGCCAGCAGCCAAAGGAAAAACACAGATACGCAGTATTTT. It is translated as CASSQRKNTDTQYF.

The chain carries TRBV7-2 and TRBJ1-2, with TRBD1 matching 8 bases. The germline V gene encodes CDR1 SGHTA and CDR2 FQGNSA. V was clipped by 5 bases and J by 7 bases; unmatched bases: 6. The CDR3 contains 13 residues. In DNA, the CDR3 is TGTGCCAGCAGCCGATTACAGGGGGGTGGCTACACCTTC. This gives the protein CASSRLQGGGYTF.

This chain links TRBV25-1 with TRBJ1-1; maybe TRBD1 (5 bases). V dropped 0 bases and J dropped 4 bases, with 12 bases sitting between them. The CDR3 extends over 15 amino acids. Germline CDR1 is MGHDK and CDR2 is SYGVNS. This CDR3 reads CASSEYRGEGTEAFF. The CDR3 DNA sequence: TGTGCCAGCAGTGAATACCGGGGCGAGGGCACTGAAGCTTTCTTT.

The chain joins TRBV5-1 to TRBJ1-1; no reliable D call. V gave up 2 bases and J gave up 0 bases, with 8 bases separating them. The CDR3 is 14 amino acids. In germline, CDR1 is SGHRS, CDR2 YFSETQ. The CDR3 reads CASSFYDLNTEAFF. CDR3 DNA: TGCGCCAGCAGCTTCTATGACCTGAACACTGAAGCTTTCTTT.

The V and J genes are TRBV15 and TRBJ2-7; the D gene is possibly TRBD1 (5 bases). There are 14 residues in the CDR3. Trimming left V 3 bases short and J 6 bases short, with 15 bases between. The germline CDR1 and CDR2 sequences are LNHNV and YYDKDF (reference sequence). CDR3 sequence (DNA): TGTGCCACCAGCAGTAGACAGACACACCGCGAGCAGTACTTC. It encodes CATSSRQTHREQYF.

V usage is TRBV7-2 and J usage is TRBJ2-3, with D tentatively TRBD2 (6 bases). Germline V gene lookup returns CDR1 SGHTA and CDR2 FQGNSA. The length of the CDR3 is 14 residues. The V end lost 4 bases, the J end lost 0 bases, and 8 bases lay between the germline ends. This chain's CDR3 is CASSSGTSTDTQYF. For the CDR3, the DNA is TGTGCCAGCAGCTCCGGGACTAGCACAGATACGCAGTATTTT.

In DNA form, the CDR3 reads TGTGCCAGCAGGAGGGACAGCCAAGAGACCCAGTACTTC. It specifies CASRRDSQETQYF. The rearrangement links TRBV6-5 to TRBJ2-5; 7 bases map to TRBD1. Per germline, CDR1 MNHEY and CDR2 SVGAGI. V shed 6 bases, J shed 1 base, and the junction held 2 bases outside the gene matches. The CDR3 length is 13 residues.

The sample holds a few counts of this clone. The chain links TRBV28 to TRBJ2-5; D may be TRBD2 (5 bases). The germline V gene encodes CDR1 MDHEN and CDR2 SYDVKM. Trimming pared 3 bases from V and 5 bases from J, leaving 16 bases between. CDR3 length: 15 residues. DNA for the CDR3: TGTGCCAGCAGTTTGTGGTGGGCCGGAGGTGAGACCCAGTACTTC. Its protein product is CASSLWWAGGETQYF. Looking up the rest from reference TRBV28 and TRBJ2-5 gives the full variable domain: DVKVTQSSRYLVKRTGEKVFLECVQDMDHENMFWYRQDPGLGLRLIYFSYDVKMKEKGDIPEGYSVSREKKERFSLILESASTNQTSMYLCASSLWWAGGETQYFGPGTRLLVL.

The chain links TRBV4-1 to TRBJ2-3; TRBD2 matches 11 bases. In germline, CDR1 is MGHRA, CDR2 YSYEKL. V lost 1 base and J lost 3; bases outside the gene matches: 9. The CDR3 length is 18 residues. The CDR3 nucleotides read TGCGCCAGCAGCCAAGTGCCGGGGGCTAGCGGGGGGACAGATACGCAGTATTTT. It encodes CASSQVPGASGGTDTQYF.

The rearrangement joins TRBV19 to TRBJ2-5; D ambiguous. Trimming stripped 5 bases from V and 1 base from J, with 5 bases between. The germline V gene has CDR1 LNHDA and CDR2 SQIVND (reference sequence). The CDR3 spans 12 residues. CDR3 sequence reads: CASSGFQETQYF. The CDR3 nucleotides are TGTGCCAGTAGTGGGTTCCAAGAGACCCAGTACTTC.

The V gene is TRBV9, the J gene TRBJ1-1; no clear D. The CDR3 covers 14 residues. V was cut by 0 bases and J by 3 bases, with 9 bases left in between. The germline gives CDR1 SGDLS, CDR2 YYNGEE. CDR3 DNA: TGTGCCAGCAGCGTAGGGATTGGGGACACTGAAGCTTTCTTT. It translates to CASSVGIGDTEAFF.

The chain recombines TRBV30 with TRBJ1-2, with D hard to call. The CDR3 sequence is 15 residues long. Looked up from germline, CDR1 is GTSNPN and CDR2 is SVGIG (reference sequence). Trimming shortened V by 2 bases and J by 0 bases, and 13 bases separated the two germline ends. In nucleotides, the CDR3 is TGTGCCTGGAGTTCTACCCCCCAAGCTAACTATGGCTACACCTTC. Translated, it gives CAWSSTPQANYGYTF.

The J gene is TRBJ2-7, the V gene TRBV28; 9 bases agree with TRBD1. The CDR3 runs to 12 residues. The V and J ends lost 4 bases and 12 bases, in that order; junction bases with no gene match: 7. Germline V lookup: CDR1 MDHEN, CDR2 SYDVKM. The CDR3 sequence: CASSSLRDRVYF. The CDR3 nucleotides read TGTGCCAGCAGTTCCCTCCGGGACAGGGTGTACTTC.

The table lists this clone with a count of one. J is TRBJ2-7 and V is TRBV29-1, with D uncertain. Trimming pared 4 bases from V and 7 bases from J, leaving 14 bases between. The CDR3 is 12 residues long. Looked up from germline, CDR1 is SQVTM and CDR2 is ANQGSEA. The CDR3 DNA is TGCAGCGTTGCATTCGCGTCTGGGGAGCAGTACTTC. Residues: CSVAFASGEQYF.

The V and J genes are TRBV28 and TRBJ1-4; D is possibly TRBD1 (5 bases). With 6 bases removed from V and 4 bases from J, the gap between germline ends came to 21 bases. The CDR3 covers 17 residues. Germline V gene sequence: CDR1 MDHEN, CDR2 SYDVKM. CDR3 DNA sequence: TGTGCCAGCAGGGAGGGCGGCGGGGTTGGGGGTAATGAAAAACTGTTTTTT. This encodes CASREGGGVGGNEKLFF.

The table lists this clone with a few counts. This chain joins TRBV11-1 and TRBJ1-6; D gene ambiguous. CDR1 SGHAT and CDR2 FQDESV come from the germline V gene (reference sequence). Trimming shortened V by 4 bases and J by 10 bases, and 11 bases separated the two germline ends. The CDR3 length is 13 residues. The CDR3 here is CASSSVRGSPLHF. CDR3 nucleotides: TGTGCCAGCAGCTCCGTCCGGGGATCACCCCTCCACTTT.